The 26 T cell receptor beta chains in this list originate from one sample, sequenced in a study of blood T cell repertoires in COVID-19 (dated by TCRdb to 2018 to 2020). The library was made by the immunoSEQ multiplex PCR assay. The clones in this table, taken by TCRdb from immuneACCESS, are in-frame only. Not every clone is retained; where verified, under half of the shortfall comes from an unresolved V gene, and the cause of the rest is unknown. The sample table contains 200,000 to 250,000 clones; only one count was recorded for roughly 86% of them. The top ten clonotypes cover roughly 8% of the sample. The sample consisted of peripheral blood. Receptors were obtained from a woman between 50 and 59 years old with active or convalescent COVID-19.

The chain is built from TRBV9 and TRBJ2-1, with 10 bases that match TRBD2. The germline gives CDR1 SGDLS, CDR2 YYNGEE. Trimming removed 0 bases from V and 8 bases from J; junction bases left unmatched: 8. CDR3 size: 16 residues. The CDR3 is CASSVAAAGGPYEQFF. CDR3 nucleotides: TGTGCCAGCAGCGTAGCGGCAGCGGGGGGGCCTTATGAGCAGTTCTTC.

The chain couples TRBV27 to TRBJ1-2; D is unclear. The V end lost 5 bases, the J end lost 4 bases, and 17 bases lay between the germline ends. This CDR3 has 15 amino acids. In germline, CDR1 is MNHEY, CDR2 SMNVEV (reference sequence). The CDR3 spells CASSHYFQEAYGYTF. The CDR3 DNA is TGTGCCAGCAGTCATTATTTCCAGGAGGCCTATGGCTACACCTTC.

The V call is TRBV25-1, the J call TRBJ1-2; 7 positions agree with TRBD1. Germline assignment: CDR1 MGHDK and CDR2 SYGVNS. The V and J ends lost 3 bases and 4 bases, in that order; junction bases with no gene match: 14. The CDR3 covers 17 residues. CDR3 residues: CASSDPRTGQGFYGYTF. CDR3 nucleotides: TGTGCCAGCAGTGACCCCCGGACAGGCCAGGGATTCTATGGCTACACCTTC.

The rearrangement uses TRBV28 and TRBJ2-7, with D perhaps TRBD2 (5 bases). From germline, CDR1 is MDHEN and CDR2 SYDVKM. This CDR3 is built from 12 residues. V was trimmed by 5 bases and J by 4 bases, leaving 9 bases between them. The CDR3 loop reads CASSRTGYEQYF. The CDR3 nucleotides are TGTGCCAGCAGTCGGACGGGGTACGAGCAGTACTTC.

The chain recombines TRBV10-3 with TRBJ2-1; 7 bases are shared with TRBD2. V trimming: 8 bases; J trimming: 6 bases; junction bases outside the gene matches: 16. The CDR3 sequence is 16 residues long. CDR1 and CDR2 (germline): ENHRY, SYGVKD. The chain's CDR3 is CAIFNQSSGSFNEQFF. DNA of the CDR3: TGTGCCATCTTCAACCAATCTAGCGGAAGTTTCAATGAGCAGTTCTTC.

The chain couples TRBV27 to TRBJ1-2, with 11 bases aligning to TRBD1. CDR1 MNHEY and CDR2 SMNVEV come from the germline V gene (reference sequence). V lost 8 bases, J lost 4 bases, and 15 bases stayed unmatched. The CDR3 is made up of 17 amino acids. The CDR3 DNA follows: TGTGCCAGCTCTCTAAGAAAGGACAGGGGGCTGGTCTATGGCTACACCTTC. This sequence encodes CASSLRKDRGLVYGYTF.

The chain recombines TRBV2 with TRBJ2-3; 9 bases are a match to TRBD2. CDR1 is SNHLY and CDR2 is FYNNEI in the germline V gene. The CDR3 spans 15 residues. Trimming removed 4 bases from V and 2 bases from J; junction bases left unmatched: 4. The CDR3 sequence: CASSGRGGTTDTQYF. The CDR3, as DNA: TGTGCCAGCAGTGGGCGGGGGGGAACCACAGATACGCAGTATTTT.

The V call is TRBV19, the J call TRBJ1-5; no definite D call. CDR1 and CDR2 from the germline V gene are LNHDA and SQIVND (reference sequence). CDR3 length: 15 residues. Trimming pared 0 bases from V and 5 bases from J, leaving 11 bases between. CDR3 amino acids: CASSIERSGHQPQHF. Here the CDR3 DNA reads TGTGCCAGTAGTATAGAGCGCAGCGGCCATCAGCCCCAGCATTTT.

CDR3 nucleotide sequence: TGTGCCAGCAGCCCCCGGGACAGGGCACTCTATGGCTACACCTTC. Translating it yields CASSPRDRALYGYTF. The chain is built from TRBV6-4 and TRBJ1-2; TRBD1 aligns across 9 bases. CDR3 length: 15 amino acids. The V gene end was trimmed by 6 bases and the J gene end by 4 bases; junction bases not matched to a gene: 9. Germline-derived CDR1 and CDR2 are MRHNA and SNTAGT.

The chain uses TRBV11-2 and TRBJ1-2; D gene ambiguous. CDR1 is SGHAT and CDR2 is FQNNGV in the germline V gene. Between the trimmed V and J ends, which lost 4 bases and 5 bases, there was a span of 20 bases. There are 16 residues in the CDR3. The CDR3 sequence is CASSSLRSPAGYGYTF. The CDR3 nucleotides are TGTGCCAGCAGCTCCCTACGTTCTCCCGCGGGGTATGGCTACACCTTC.

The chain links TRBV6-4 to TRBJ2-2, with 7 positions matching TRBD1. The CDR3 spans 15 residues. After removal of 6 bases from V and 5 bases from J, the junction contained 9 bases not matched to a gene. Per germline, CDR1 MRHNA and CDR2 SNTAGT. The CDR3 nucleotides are TGTGCCAGCAGACTCCAGGGGGAAGGGACCGGGGAGCTGTTTTTT. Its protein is CASRLQGEGTGELFF.

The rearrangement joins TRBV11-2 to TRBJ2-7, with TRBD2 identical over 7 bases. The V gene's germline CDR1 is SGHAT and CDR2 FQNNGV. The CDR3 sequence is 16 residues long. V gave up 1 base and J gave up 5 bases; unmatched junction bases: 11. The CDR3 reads CASSLGLADGSDEQYF. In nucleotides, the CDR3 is TGTGCCAGCAGCTTAGGGCTAGCGGACGGGTCGGACGAGCAGTACTTC.

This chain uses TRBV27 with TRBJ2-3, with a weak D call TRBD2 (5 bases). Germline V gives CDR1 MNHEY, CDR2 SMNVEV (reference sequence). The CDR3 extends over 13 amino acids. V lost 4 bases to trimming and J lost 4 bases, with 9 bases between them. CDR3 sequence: CASSWTHPDTQYF. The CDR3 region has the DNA TGTGCCAGCAGTTGGACTCACCCAGATACGCAGTATTTT.

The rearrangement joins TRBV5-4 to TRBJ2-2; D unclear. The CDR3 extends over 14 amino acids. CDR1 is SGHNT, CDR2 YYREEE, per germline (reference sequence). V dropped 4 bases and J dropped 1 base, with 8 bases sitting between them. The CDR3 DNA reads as TGTGCCAGCAGCACGTACAGGAACACCGGGGAGCTGTTTTTT. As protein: CASSTYRNTGELFF.

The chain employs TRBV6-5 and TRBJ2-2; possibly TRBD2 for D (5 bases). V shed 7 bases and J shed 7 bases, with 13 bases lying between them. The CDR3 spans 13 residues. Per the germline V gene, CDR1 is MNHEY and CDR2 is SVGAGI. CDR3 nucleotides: TGTGCCAGCAACAAGAGGGAAGACGGGGAGCTGTTTTTT. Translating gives CASNKREDGELFF.

The CDR3 loop is CASSLETLAGKETQYF. As DNA, the CDR3 is TGTGCCAGCAGCCTAGAGACCCTAGCGGGAAAAGAGACCCAGTACTTC. The chain links TRBV4-2 to TRBJ2-5; 9 nucleotides align to TRBD2. CDR1 and CDR2 from the germline V gene are LGHNA and YNFKEQ. The CDR3 sequence is 16 residues long. The trim removed 4 bases at V and 3 bases at J, leaving 9 bases unmatched.

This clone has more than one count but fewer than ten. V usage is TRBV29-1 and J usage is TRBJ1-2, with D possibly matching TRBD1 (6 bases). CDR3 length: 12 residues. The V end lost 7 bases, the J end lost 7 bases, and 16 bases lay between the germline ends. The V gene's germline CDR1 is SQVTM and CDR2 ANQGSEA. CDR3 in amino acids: CSATGRGSGYTF. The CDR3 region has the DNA TGCAGCGCCACCGGCAGGGGCAGTGGCTACACCTTC.

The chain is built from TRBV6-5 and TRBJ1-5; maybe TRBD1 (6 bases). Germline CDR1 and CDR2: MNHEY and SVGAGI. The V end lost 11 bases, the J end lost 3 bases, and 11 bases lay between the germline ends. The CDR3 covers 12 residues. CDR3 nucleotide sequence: TGTGCCTGTTGGACAGTCAATCAGCCCCAGCATTTT. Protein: CACWTVNQPQHF.

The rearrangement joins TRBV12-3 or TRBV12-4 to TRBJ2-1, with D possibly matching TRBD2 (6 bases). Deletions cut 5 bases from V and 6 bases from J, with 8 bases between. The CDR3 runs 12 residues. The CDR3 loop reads CASSASVNEQFF. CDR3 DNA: TGTGCCAGCAGTGCTAGCGTCAATGAGCAGTTCTTC.

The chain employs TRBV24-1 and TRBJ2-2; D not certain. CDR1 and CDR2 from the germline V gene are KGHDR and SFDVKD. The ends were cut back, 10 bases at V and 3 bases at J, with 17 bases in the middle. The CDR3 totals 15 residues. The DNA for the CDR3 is TGTGCCACACCCGACGAGACATGGTACACCGGGGAGCTGTTTTTT. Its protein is CATPDETWYTGELFF.

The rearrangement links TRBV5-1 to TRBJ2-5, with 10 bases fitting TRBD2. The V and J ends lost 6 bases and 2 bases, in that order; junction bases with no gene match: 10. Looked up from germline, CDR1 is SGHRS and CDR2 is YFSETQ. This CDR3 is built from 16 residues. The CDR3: CASTPSASGGQETQYF. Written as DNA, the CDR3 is TGCGCCAGCACCCCCTCGGCTAGCGGGGGTCAAGAGACCCAGTACTTC.

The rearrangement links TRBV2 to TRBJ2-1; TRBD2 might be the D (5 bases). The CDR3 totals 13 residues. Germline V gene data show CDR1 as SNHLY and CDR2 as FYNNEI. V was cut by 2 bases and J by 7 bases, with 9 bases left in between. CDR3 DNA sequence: TGTGCCAGCAGTGAACTAGCTCGTAATGAGCAGTTCTTC. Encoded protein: CASSELARNEQFF.

CDR3 loop: CASSIDGNYGYTF. CDR3 DNA: TGTGCCAGTAGTATAGACGGTAACTATGGCTACACCTTC. This chain uses TRBV19 with TRBJ1-2; D not resolved. CDR1 and CDR2 from the germline V gene are LNHDA and SQIVND (reference sequence). Trimming took off 0 bases at V and 1 base at J, with 3 bases between the two ends. The CDR3 runs to 13 residues. The whole variable domain, remainder taken from reference TRBV19 and TRBJ1-2, is DGGITQSPKYLFRKEGQNVTLSCEQNLNHDAMYWYRQDPGQGLRLIYYSQIVNDFQKGDIAEGYSVSREKKESFPLTVTSAQKNPTAFYLCASSIDGNYGYTFGSGTRLTVV.

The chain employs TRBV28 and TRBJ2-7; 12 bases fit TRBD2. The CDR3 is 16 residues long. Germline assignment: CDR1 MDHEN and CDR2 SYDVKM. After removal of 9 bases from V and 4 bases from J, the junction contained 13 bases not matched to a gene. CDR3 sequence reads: CASLDRTGTSGYEQYF. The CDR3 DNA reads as TGTGCCAGTCTGGACAGGACCGGGACTAGCGGGTACGAGCAGTACTTC.

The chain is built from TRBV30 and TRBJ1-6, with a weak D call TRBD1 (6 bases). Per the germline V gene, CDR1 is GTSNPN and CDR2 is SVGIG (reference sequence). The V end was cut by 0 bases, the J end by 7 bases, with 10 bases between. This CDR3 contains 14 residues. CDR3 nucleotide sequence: TGTGCCTGGAGTGTACAGGGTGAAAATTCACCCCTCCACTTT. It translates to CAWSVQGENSPLHF.

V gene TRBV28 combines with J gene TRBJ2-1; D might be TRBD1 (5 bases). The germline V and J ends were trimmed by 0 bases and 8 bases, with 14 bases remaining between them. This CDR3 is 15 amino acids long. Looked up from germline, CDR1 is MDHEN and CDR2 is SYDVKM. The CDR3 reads CASSLWARGVDEQFF. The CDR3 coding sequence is TGTGCCAGCAGTTTATGGGCAAGGGGTGTCGATGAGCAGTTCTTC.